A selection of T cell receptor beta chains follows, all from one sample in a study of early T cells in non-severe SARS-CoV-2 infection. TCRdb reprocessed the 5' RACE reads via MiXCR and lists one record per CDR3 protein. The table has 25,000 to 30,000 distinct CDR3 sequences, about 4.7% seen once. Sequencing was performed on whole blood. All receptors come from an adult who was a healthcare worker with PCR-confirmed SARS-CoV-2 infection or an uninfected control (not recorded which). The CDR3 runs from the conserved cysteine through the conserved F or W. The D gene is left open where the match is weak. Expanded clones are given a class, and other clones once, few, many or no size at all.

v_gene	abundance	j_gene	d_gene	CDR3aa	CDR3nt
TRBV12-3/TRBV12-4	many	TRBJ1-2	.	CASSLQGNYGYTF	TGTGCCAGCAGTTTACAGGGTAACTATGGCTACACCTTC
TRBV20-1	many	TRBJ2-7	TRBD2	CSARTSGRSYEQYF	TGCAGTGCACGTACTAGCGGGAGGTCCTACGAGCAGTACTTC
TRBV5-1	many	TRBJ2-7	.	CASSLGQAGQQYF	TGCGCCAGCAGCTTGGGTCAGGCAGGCCAGCAGTACTTC
TRBV7-6	many	TRBJ2-7	TRBD2	CASSLGGGPREQYF	TGTGCCAGCAGCTTAGGGGGAGGGCCTCGCGAGCAGTACTTC
TRBV7-9	many	TRBJ1-5	.	CASSLENYSNQPQHF	TGTGCCAGCAGCCTAGAGAACTATAGCAATCAGCCCCAGCATTTT
TRBV29-1	many	TRBJ1-2	.	CSVEAVPGGYTF	TGCAGCGTTGAAGCCGTTCCGGGGGGCTACACCTTC
TRBV3-1	many	TRBJ2-3	.	CASSPMLTDTQYF	TGTGCCAGCAGCCCCATGCTCACAGATACGCAGTATTTT
TRBV14	many	TRBJ2-5	TRBD2	CASSQLGLVGQETQYF	TGTGCCAGCAGCCAACTAGGACTAGTGGGCCAAGAGACCCAGTACTTC
TRBV20-1	many	TRBJ1-2	.	CSAPEWGPNYGYTF	TGCAGTGCCCCAGAATGGGGTCCTAACTATGGCTACACCTTC
TRBV7-6	many	TRBJ2-2	.	CASRPGANTGELFF	TGTGCCAGCCGTCCGGGAGCGAACACCGGGGAGCTGTTTTTT
TRBV19	many	TRBJ2-3	.	CASNPGGSTDTQYF	TGTGCCAGTAACCCCGGGGGTAGCACAGATACGCAGTATTTT
TRBV25-1	.	TRBJ2-1	.	CASSGHTGPGGSEQFF	TGTGCCAGCAGTGGTCATACAGGGCCCGGAGGTAGTGAGCAGTTCTTC
TRBV3-1	many	TRBJ2-6	TRBD1	CASSRQGSGANVLTF	TGTGCCAGCAGCCGACAGGGTTCTGGGGCCAACGTCCTGACTTTC
TRBV25-1	many	TRBJ2-5	.	CASSDPAVIQETQYF	TGTGCCAGCAGTGACCCAGCGGTGATCCAAGAGACCCAGTACTTC
TRBV3-1	many	TRBJ2-6	.	CASSQGTGSGANVLTF	TGTGCCAGCAGCCAAGGGACGGGCTCTGGGGCCAACGTCCTGACTTTC
TRBV6-5	few	TRBJ1-1	.	CASSFRTVSGTEAFF	TGTGCCAGCAGTTTCCGGACGGTATCGGGCACTGAAGCTTTCTTT
TRBV5-1	many	TRBJ2-5	.	CASRGKETQYF	TGCGCCAGCAGGGGTAAAGAGACCCAGTACTTC
TRBV20-1	many	TRBJ2-5	.	CSVRTGETQYF	TGCAGTGTCCGGACGGGAGAGACCCAGTACTTC
TRBV5-1	many	TRBJ2-3	.	CASSRADTDTQYF	TGCGCCAGCAGCCGTGCCGACACAGATACGCAGTATTTT
TRBV10-3	.	TRBJ1-1	TRBD1	CAISGRTGMNTEAFF	TGTGCCATCAGTGGGAGGACAGGGATGAACACTGAAGCTTTCTTT
TRBV30	many	TRBJ1-1	.	CAWSGGGGYTEAFF	TGTGCCTGGAGTGGCGGAGGAGGTTACACTGAAGCTTTCTTT
TRBV20-1	many	TRBJ2-1	TRBD2	CSAPEGGSSYNEQFF	TGCAGTGCTCCTGAGGGAGGGAGCTCCTACAATGAGCAGTTCTTC